This TCR beta chain was sequenced in a study of cytomegalovirus exposure and HLA in healthy donors (dated by TCRdb to the late 2010s). Notes on the research overall: An earlier analysis of fewer than 750 of the donors reported about 260 Gb of sequence data and roughly 120 million unique TCR beta sequences obtained from approximately 180 million T cells. Roughly 5 DR-DQ haplotypes were handled as single units for association and clustering, since linkage in the cohort was strong. Alongside the repertoire data, information on donor age, sex, ethnicity and CMV serostatus was compiled. HLA typing included class I and class II loci at four-digit resolution. To study patterns of TCR occurrence, a later analysis re-analyzed previously published TCR beta repertoires from hundreds of donors and added high-resolution HLA genotyping. A separate validation cohort of roughly 110 different subjects was used in addition to the roughly 720-subject first cohort. To predict cytomegalovirus infection status, the study combined high-throughput TCR immunosequencing, statistical association of individual TCRs with disease status, and machine learning. In the later analysis, no new phenotypic data were used to find candidate immune exposures; instead, reliance was placed on TCR beta sequences and their occurrence across donors. All discovery cohort repertoires had been generated using a single sequencing platform. To decide whether each TCR beta V gene segment behaved as functional or pseudogenic, an earlier analysis of nearly 600 of the donors relied on high-throughput TCR beta sequencing. The aim of the study was to test whether cataloging public T cell receptors could identify signatures of past pathogen exposure. Of the roughly 390 genotyped donors, 80% to 90% were placed in the genetic ancestry cluster associated with self-reported Caucasian donors. Among roughly 400 genotyped donors of the cohort, an average of approximately 240,000 unique TCR beta nucleotide sequences was sequenced per donor, of which 15% to 20% were non-productive. A later genetic analysis used genome-wide SNP genotypes for about three fifths of the 666 donors, treating that subset as a discovery cohort. Typing coverage differed by locus: A, B, C, DRB1 and DQB1 were typed in about 620-630 donors, DQA1 in 522, DPA1 in approximately 600, and DPB1 in 400 to 490. Using immunosequencing, the study profiled T cell repertoires from some 670 subjects and related those repertoires to cytomegalovirus serostatus. An early release covering around 630 HLA-typed donors comprised approximately 300 gigabases of sequencing data and roughly 86 million unique TCR sequences. Broad study findings and their caveats: When HLA alleles, especially DR and DQ, strongly co-occurred, attributing TCR associations to individual alleles was difficult. The earlier analysis of almost 600 of the donors excluded approximately 15 rarely observed V segments, including chromosome 9 orphons, because counts were too low. According to a later analysis, parvovirus B19, influenza, CMV and Epstein-Barr virus appeared linked to several top co-occurrence clusters. Most TCR sequences were observed very rarely across donors, whereas some public TCRs were present in many individuals. Correlated functional status among segregating V segments might reflect linkage disequilibrium, but an unknown experimental factor could not be ruled out. Only TCR beta chains were sequenced in this cohort, and the absence of alpha or paired-chain data limited detectable features. The 87-base-pair reads could not distinguish some IMGT-functional V segments, including TRBV6-2 and TRBV6-3, so those segments were excluded. In both the original and validation cohorts, the classifier was reported to diagnose cytomegalovirus status with high specificity and sensitivity. According to a later analysis, TCR association rates differed among HLA loci, with DRB1 alleles showing the most associated TCRs and HLA-C alleles showing the fewest. CMV serostatus was the only immune exposure information available for the cohort. A cluster of highly shared sequence variants was judged likely to represent a technical artifact of the sequencing pipeline. In vitro tests confirmed that a few of the cytomegalovirus-associated TCR beta chains recognize cytomegalovirus antigens. Presence/absence analyses assumed roughly uniform sequencing depth across donors, an assumption that may not hold. A later analysis found that most CMV-associated TCR beta chains appeared HLA-restricted, with HLA associations seemingly driven largely by CMV exposure. In an earlier analysis of about 600 of the donors, most TCR beta V segments appeared in productive rearrangements about 87% or about 30% of the time, broadly matching IMGT annotations. The study listed approximately 150 TCR beta chains as associated with cytomegalovirus. Because HLA typing was unavailable for some donors at each locus, only the typed subset was used in association tests. In a later analysis, HLA-associated TCR beta chains were found to be more clonally expanded and to have lower generation probabilities than equally common non-associated chains. According to a later genetic analysis, donors in an Asian-associated ancestry cluster had fewer N-insertions in productive TCRs than the roughly 700-donor mean. According to the authors, the approach could potentially be generalized to other disease states and immunological phenotypes. A later analysis associated 15,000 to 20,000 TCR beta sequences with specific HLA alleles at a false discovery rate of 0.05. A later genetic analysis associated a missense DCLRE1C variant with V-gene and J-gene trimming of TCR beta chains, and an independent cohort replicated the association. A further reported finding was that TCR beta sequences accurately predicted the HLA-A and HLA-B alleles for most subjects in the first cohort.

In total, fewer than 750 healthy bone marrow donors made up the cohort. At the time of sampling, every cohort member was nominally healthy, though immune exposures that went unrecorded were likely present. The donor tested CMV seronegative and was one of the 352 seronegative cohort members. Each donor provided a peripheral blood sample, and peripheral blood mononuclear cells were used for TCR beta sequencing. The Qiagen DNeasy Blood Extraction Kit was used to extract genomic DNA from the blood cell samples. The V end gives up 7 bases and the J end 0 bases, leaving 4 bases in the junction not matched to a gene. The germline V gene supplies CDR1 MDHEN and CDR2 SYDVKM. The CDR3 contains 14 residues, cysteine and phenylalanine counted. Just CDR3 DNA is preserved here, 42 bases in frame from base 1. On this clone: Its antigen specificity is not known. Nothing much larger sits one base from this clone, and base qualities are not available.

Libraries came from the immunoSEQ multiplex PCR assay. A mixture of 60 forward primers for TCR Vbeta segments and 13 reverse primers for TCR Jbeta segments was used in the multiplex PCR. Amplification of the CDR3 region of rearranged TCR beta genes was performed with a multiplex PCR assay on genomic DNA. Amplified TCR beta libraries were sequenced as 87-base-pair reads on the Illumina HiSeq System. Per the source publication's procedure: A later analysis counted approximately 84 million unique TCR beta chains across the 550 to 800 repertoires, and some 11 million of these chains were shared by at least two donors. To remove PCR and sequencing errors, raw reads were error-corrected and collapsed into unique sequences using a nearest-neighbor algorithm that merged closely related sequences. CDR3 sequences were aligned to IMGT reference sequences to assign V, D and J gene segments. For a sequence to be retained, a match of at least six nucleotides was required to both a V gene segment and a J gene segment. Rearrangements were classified as productive when the CDR3 lacked stop codons and remained in frame with V and J, and all other rearrangements were classified as non-productive. CDR3 was defined according to IMGT convention as the region running from the second conserved V-encoded cysteine to the conserved J-encoded phenylalanine. The earlier analysis of more than 450 of the donors excluded sequences that lacked an unambiguous match to a single V gene segment. An earlier analysis of several hundred of the donors classified V segments as functional when productive rearrangements were above 56.7% and as segregating when the standard deviation between donors was above 5%. A statistical classification framework was developed to diagnose cytomegalovirus status using the catalog of TCR beta chain sequences. In a later analysis, V and J genes were assigned by comparing TCR nucleotide sequences against IMGT/GENE-DB human TR gene sequences. The TCRdist pipeline was used in a later analysis to assign CDR3 sequences and most-parsimonious VDJ recombination scenarios. In a later analysis, each TCR beta chain was defined by its CDR3 amino acid sequence together with its V-gene family, and reads lacking a unique V-gene family were excluded. In a later analysis, around 600 highly shared, low-generation-probability nucleotide sequences were removed to address suspected cross-contamination and a sequencing artifact. In a later analysis, a clonal expansion index for each public chain was calculated from normalized within-repertoire ranks of inferred template counts. A later analysis computed generation probabilities with a VDJ recombination model fitted to out-of-frame rearrangements, and checked the results against IGoR. Hypergeometric tests were used in a later analysis to score TCR-TCR, TCR-HLA and TCR-CMV co-occurrence, with a repertoire-size bias correction applied to the TCR pairs. To estimate false discovery rates, a later analysis permuted the HLA or CMV assignments 20 times. In a later analysis, co-occurring TCRs were grouped using DBSCAN, with TCRdist sequence similarity added in when clustering inside HLA-allele-positive subsets. For co-occurrence clustering, repertoires with fewer than 30,000 or more than 120,000 public chains were excluded, along with about five repertoires with anomalous nucleotide sharing. Imported from immuneACCESS, the table was reduced by TCRdb to in-frame sequences with V and J called. These copies leave out some clones; in studies compared against another copy, an unresolved V gene accounts for under half, and the cause of the remainder is not known. V and J calls and clone size are given by that table; D and trimming were obtained from the DNA. For this sample there are some 180,000 clones; almost 85% appear just once. Approximately 2.2% of the sample comes from the top ten.

The origin of this receptor is a woman in her forties or fifties in good health and CMV-seronegative. The chain links TRBV28 with TRBJ2-7; TRBD2 matches 9 bases in the middle. The sequencing sample was made of PBMCs. CDR3 region: CASKGTSFSYEQYF. The base sequence is TGTGCCAGCAAGGGGACTAGCTTCTCCTACGAGCAGTACTTC. Joined to the reference TRBV28 and TRBJ2-7 proteins, this CDR3 gives the full variable domain: DVKVTQSSRYLVKRTGEKVFLECVQDMDHENMFWYRQDPGLGLRLIYFSYDVKMKEKGDIPEGYSVSREKKERFSLILESASTNQTSMYLCASKGTSFSYEQYFGPGTRLTVT.